The rows below give T cell receptor beta chains drawn from one sample of a study of cytomegalovirus exposure and HLA in healthy donors. Sequencing used immunoSEQ multiplex PCR; TCRdb keeps in-frame clones, though not all of them. The sample lists fewer than 200,000 clones, more than 70% occurring once. Sequenced input: PBMCs. These TCRs come from a man in his thirties or forties in good health and CMV-seronegative. Both conserved end residues are part of each CDR3. The D gene is left open where the match is weak. A clone size is listed for some rows: how often the clone was seen (once, few, many), or a class if it is expanded.

clone size	V gene	D gene	J gene	CDR3 protein	CDR3 DNA
.	TRBV28	.	TRBJ2-7	CASSLGRGFSYEQYF	TGTGCCAGCAGTTTGGGTAGGGGGTTTAGTTACGAGCAGTACTTC
.	TRBV15	.	TRBJ1-6	CATSRDRDNSPLHF	TGTGCCACCAGCAGAGACAGGGATAATTCACCCCTCCACTTT
.	TRBV7-9	.	TRBJ2-5	CASSLIAETQYF	TGTGCCAGCAGCTTGATAGCGGAGACCCAGTACTTC
once	TRBV11-3	TRBD1	TRBJ1-1	CASSLGMTGAAEAFF	TGTGCCAGCAGCTTGGGCATGACAGGGGCGGCTGAAGCTTTCTTT
few	TRBV6-1	.	TRBJ2-3	CASSDTGGGDTQYF	TGTGCCAGCAGTGATACCGGAGGAGGAGATACGCAGTATTTT
.	TRBV25-1	TRBD1	TRBJ2-7	CASSDTGEGYEQYF	TGTGCCAGCAGTGATACAGGGGAAGGCTACGAGCAGTACTTC
.	TRBV5-4	TRBD1	TRBJ1-1	CASSWRDRGPGEAFF	TGTGCCAGCAGCTGGAGGGACAGGGGGCCCGGTGAAGCTTTCTTT
.	TRBV30	.	TRBJ2-7	CAWGEADYEQYF	TGTGCCTGGGGCGAAGCGGACTACGAGCAGTACTTC
.	TRBV6-1	TRBD1	TRBJ2-5	CASSETGGGETQYF	TGTGCCAGCAGTGAAACAGGGGGTGGCGAGACCCAGTACTTC
.	TRBV28	.	TRBJ1-4	CASSFRRQEKLFF	TGTGCCAGCAGTTTTCGCAGACAGGAAAAACTGTTTTTT
.	TRBV19	.	TRBJ1-5	CASSTTHEQAHWPQHF	TGTGCCAGTAGTACTACACATGAACAGGCTCATTGGCCCCAGCATTTT
.	TRBV5-6	TRBD1	TRBJ2-4	CASSPYRGLAKNIQYF	TGTGCCAGCAGCCCTTACAGGGGCTTAGCCAAAAACATTCAGTACTTC
few	TRBV25-1	.	TRBJ2-7	CASSGGYEQYF	TGTGCCAGCAGTGGAGGTTACGAGCAGTACTTC
.	TRBV2	.	TRBJ2-7	CATPRSRLGGYEQYF	TGTGCCACCCCCCGCTCGAGGTTGGGGGGCTACGAGCAGTACTTC
.	TRBV28	TRBD1	TRBJ2-7	CASRGTVYEQYF	TGTGCCAGCAGGGGGACAGTCTACGAGCAGTACTTC
.	TRBV6-5	TRBD1	TRBJ2-3	CASSYGTGGADTQYF	TGTGCCAGCAGTTACGGGACAGGGGGCGCAGATACGCAGTATTTT
.	TRBV7-9	TRBD1	TRBJ2-2	CASSSGTGVFGELFF	TGTGCCAGCAGCTCCGGGACAGGGGTTTTCGGGGAGCTGTTTTTT
once	TRBV18	.	TRBJ2-7	CASSPLGGYEQYF	TGTGCCAGCTCACCGTTAGGGGGCTACGAGCAGTACTTC
.	TRBV16	TRBD1	TRBJ1-2	CASSQSGQGGYGYTF	TGTGCCAGCAGCCAATCGGGACAGGGGGGCTATGGCTACACCTTC
.	TRBV7-2	TRBD2	TRBJ2-3	CASSLLGGRARDTQYF	TGTGCCAGCAGCTTACTCGGCGGGAGGGCTCGAGATACGCAGTATTTT
.	TRBV11-3	.	TRBJ1-1	CASSLGQNTEAFF	TGTGCCAGCAGCTTAGGACAGAACACTGAAGCTTTCTTT
few	TRBV11-2	.	TRBJ2-1	CASSVDIPEQFF	TGTGCCAGCAGCGTAGACATTCCTGAGCAGTTCTTC
.	TRBV27	.	TRBJ1-5	CASSLRGQPQHF	TGTGCCAGCAGTCTCAGAGGCCAGCCCCAGCATTTT
.	TRBV29-1	TRBD2	TRBJ2-2	CSVSGLAGIPGELFF	TGCAGCGTATCTGGACTAGCGGGAATACCCGGGGAGCTGTTTTTT
.	TRBV7-9	.	TRBJ2-1	CSSPWANEQFF	TGTTCCAGCCCCTGGGCCAATGAGCAGTTCTTC
.	TRBV5-5	.	TRBJ1-2	CASSLVGGGLRTGYTF	TGTGCCAGCAGCTTGGTTGGAGGAGGGCTGCGAACTGGCTACACCTTC
once	TRBV7-9	.	TRBJ2-7	CASSRGTAPGQYF	TGTGCCAGCAGCCGCGGGACGGCCCCGGGGCAGTACTTC
.	TRBV6-5	TRBD1	TRBJ2-3	CASSTGGATDTQYF	TGTGCCAGCAGTACAGGGGGCGCGACAGATACGCAGTATTTT
.	TRBV2	.	TRBJ2-1	CASSEKDSSLGNEQFF	TGTGCCAGCAGTGAAAAGGACTCCTCCTTGGGGAATGAGCAGTTCTTC
.	TRBV5-1	TRBD2	TRBJ2-3	CASSGGGGFTDTQYF	TGCGCCAGCAGCGGCGGGGGGGGCTTCACAGATACGCAGTATTTT
once	TRBV28	.	TRBJ2-2	CASSFSTGGELFF	TGTGCCAGCAGCTTCAGTACAGGCGGGGAGCTGTTTTTT
.	TRBV4-3	.	TRBJ2-7	CASSQDRGPLYEQYF	TGCGCCAGCAGCCAAGACAGGGGCCCTCTCTACGAGCAGTACTTC
.	TRBV7-2	.	TRBJ2-1	CASSPRERGKQFF	TGTGCCAGCAGCCCCCGGGAACGGGGAAAGCAGTTCTTC
few	TRBV19	TRBD1	TRBJ1-5	CASREDRARNQPQHF	TGTGCCAGTAGGGAAGACAGGGCGCGCAATCAGCCCCAGCATTTT
.	TRBV7-9	TRBD2	TRBJ2-1	CASSLPSGYNEQFF	TGTGCCAGCAGCTTGCCTAGCGGGTACAATGAGCAGTTCTTC
.	TRBV7-9	TRBD2	TRBJ2-1	CASIVLAGLYNEQFF	TGTGCCAGCATCGTACTAGCGGGATTATACAATGAGCAGTTCTTC
.	TRBV7-2	.	TRBJ1-1	CASSLHGGRAFF	TGTGCCAGCAGCCTCCATGGGGGCAGGGCTTTCTTT
.	TRBV7-2	TRBD2	TRBJ2-1	CASSERGGFYNEQFF	TGTGCCAGCAGCGAGCGGGGGGGCTTCTACAATGAGCAGTTCTTC
.	TRBV23-1	.	TRBJ2-1	CASSHTYNEQFF	TGCGCCAGCAGTCACACTTACAATGAGCAGTTCTTC
.	TRBV19	TRBD2	TRBJ2-5	CASSTGTSRETQYF	TGTGCCAGTAGTACCGGGACTAGCAGAGAGACCCAGTACTTC
.	TRBV6-1	TRBD1	TRBJ1-1	CASTDGRGAFF	TGTGCCAGCACTGACGGCAGGGGGGCTTTCTTT
.	TRBV30	.	TRBJ1-1	CAWRRMSGTEAFF	TGTGCCTGGAGAAGAATGAGCGGCACTGAAGCTTTCTTT
.	TRBV28	TRBD1	TRBJ2-1	CASSPDRERYNEQFF	TGTGCCAGCAGTCCTGACAGGGAGAGATACAATGAGCAGTTCTTC
.	TRBV7-9	.	TRBJ1-2	CASSPLGPSYGYTF	TGTGCCAGCAGCCCCTTGGGGCCTAGCTATGGCTACACCTTC
.	TRBV6-1	TRBD1	TRBJ2-4	CASSANRGDIQYF	TGTGCCAGCAGTGCCAACAGGGGAGACATTCAGTACTTC
.	TRBV5-6	.	TRBJ1-2	CASSLNRNYGYTF	TGTGCCAGCAGCTTGAACCGGAACTATGGCTACACCTTC
.	TRBV7-2	TRBD1	TRBJ1-2	CASSAGQGAYYGYTF	TGTGCCAGCAGCGCGGGACAGGGGGCTTATTATGGCTACACCTTC
.	TRBV5-1	TRBD1	TRBJ2-7	CASSWDRSGRDEQYF	TGCGCCAGCAGCTGGGACAGGTCGGGCAGGGACGAGCAGTACTTC
.	TRBV10-2	.	TRBJ2-1	CASSDPDDNRYNEQFF	TGCGCCAGCAGTGACCCGGATGACAATCGTTACAATGAGCAGTTCTTC
few	TRBV4-1	TRBD1	TRBJ1-1	CASSLTQGAVNTEAFF	TGCGCCAGCAGCCTCACACAGGGGGCGGTGAACACTGAAGCTTTCTTT
.	TRBV27	.	TRBJ2-7	CASSRPGGAFYEQYF	TGTGCCAGCAGCCGCCCTGGAGGCGCATTCTACGAGCAGTACTTC
.	TRBV7-3	TRBD1	TRBJ1-1	CASSFDRVDTEAFF	TGTGCCAGCAGCTTTGACAGGGTGGACACTGAGGCTTTCTTT
.	TRBV28	TRBD1	TRBJ2-6	CASSPAGTGPSSGANVLTF	TGTGCCAGCAGCCCGGCGGGGACAGGGCCAAGCTCTGGGGCCAACGTCCTGACTTTC